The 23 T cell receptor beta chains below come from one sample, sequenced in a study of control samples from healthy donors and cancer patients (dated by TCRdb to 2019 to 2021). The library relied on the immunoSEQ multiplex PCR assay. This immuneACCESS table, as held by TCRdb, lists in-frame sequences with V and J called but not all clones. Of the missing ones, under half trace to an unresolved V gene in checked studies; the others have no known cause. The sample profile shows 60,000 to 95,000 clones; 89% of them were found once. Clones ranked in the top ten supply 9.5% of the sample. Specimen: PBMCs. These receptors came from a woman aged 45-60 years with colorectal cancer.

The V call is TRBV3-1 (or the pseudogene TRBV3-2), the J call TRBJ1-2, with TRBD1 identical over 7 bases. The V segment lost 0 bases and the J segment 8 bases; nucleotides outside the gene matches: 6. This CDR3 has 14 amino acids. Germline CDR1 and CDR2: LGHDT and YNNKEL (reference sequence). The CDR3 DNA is TGTGCCAGCAGCCAAGATTGGCAGGGGGACGGCTACACCTTC. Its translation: CASSQDWQGDGYTF.

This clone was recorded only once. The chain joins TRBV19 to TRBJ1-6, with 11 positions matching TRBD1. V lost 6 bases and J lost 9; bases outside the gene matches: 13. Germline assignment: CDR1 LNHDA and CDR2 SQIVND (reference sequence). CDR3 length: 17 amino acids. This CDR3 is CASSPGQGAYVGSPLHF. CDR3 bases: TGTGCCAGTAGCCCCGGACAGGGGGCTTACGTTGGTTCACCCCTCCACTTT. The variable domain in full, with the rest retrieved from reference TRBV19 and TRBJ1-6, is DGGITQSPKYLFRKEGQNVTLSCEQNLNHDAMYWYRQDPGQGLRLIYYSQIVNDFQKGDIAEGYSVSREKKESFPLTVTSAQKNPTAFYLCASSPGQGAYVGSPLHFGNGTRLTVT.

CDR3 residues: CASSPNPSSYNEQFF. In nucleotides, the CDR3 is TGTGCCAGCAGCCCCAACCCCAGCTCCTACAATGAGCAGTTCTTC. The chain is built from TRBV7-9 and TRBJ2-1; D call uncertain. This CDR3 comprises 15 residues. V was cut by 5 bases and J by 0 bases, with 11 bases left in between. Germline values: CDR1 SEHNR, CDR2 FQNEAQ (reference sequence).

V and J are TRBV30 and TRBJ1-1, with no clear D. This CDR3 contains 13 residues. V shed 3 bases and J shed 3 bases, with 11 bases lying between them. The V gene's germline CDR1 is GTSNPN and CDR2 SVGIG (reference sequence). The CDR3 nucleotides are TGTGCCTGGAGCTCTTCCCCGGACACTGAAGCTTTCTTT. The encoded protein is CAWSSSPDTEAFF.

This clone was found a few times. CDR3 nucleotides: TGTGCCAGCAGCCGACAGGGGAACACCGGGGAGCTGTTTTTT. It translates to CASSRQGNTGELFF. The chain joins TRBV5-5 to TRBJ2-2, with 7 positions matching TRBD1. V gave up 4 bases and J gave up 1 base; unmatched junction bases: 1. Germline CDR1 SGHKS, CDR2 YYEKEE (reference sequence). The CDR3 has 14 residues.

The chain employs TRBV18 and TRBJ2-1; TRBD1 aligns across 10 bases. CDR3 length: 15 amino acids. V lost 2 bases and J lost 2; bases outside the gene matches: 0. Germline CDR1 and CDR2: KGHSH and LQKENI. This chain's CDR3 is CASSPGQGAYNEQFF. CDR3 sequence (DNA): TGTGCCAGCTCACCAGGACAGGGGGCCTACAATGAGCAGTTCTTC.

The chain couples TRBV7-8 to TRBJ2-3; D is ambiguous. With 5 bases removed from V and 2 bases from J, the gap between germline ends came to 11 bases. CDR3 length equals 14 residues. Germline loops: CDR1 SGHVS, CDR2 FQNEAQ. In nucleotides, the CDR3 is TGTGCCAGCAGCCGTACCAGCCCCACAGATACGCAGTATTTT. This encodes CASSRTSPTDTQYF. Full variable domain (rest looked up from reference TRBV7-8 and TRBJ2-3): GAGVSQSPRYKVAKRGQDVALRCDPISGHVSLFWYQQALGQGPEFLTYFQNEAQLDKSGLPSDRFFAERPEGSVSTLKIQRTQQEDSAVYLCASSRTSPTDTQYFGPGTRLTVL.

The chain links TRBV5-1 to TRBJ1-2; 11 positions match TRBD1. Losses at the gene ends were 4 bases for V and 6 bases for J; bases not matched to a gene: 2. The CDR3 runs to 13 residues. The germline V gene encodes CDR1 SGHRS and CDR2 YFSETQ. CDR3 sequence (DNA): TGCGCCAGCAGCCGGACAGGGGGCGATGGCTACACCTTC. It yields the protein CASSRTGGDGYTF.

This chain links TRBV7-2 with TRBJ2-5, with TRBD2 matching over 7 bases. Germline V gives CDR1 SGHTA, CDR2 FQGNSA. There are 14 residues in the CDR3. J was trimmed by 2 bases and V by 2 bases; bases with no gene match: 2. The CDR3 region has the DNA TGTGCCAGCAGCTTAAACGGGGGGCAAGAGACCCAGTACTTC. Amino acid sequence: CASSLNGGQETQYF.

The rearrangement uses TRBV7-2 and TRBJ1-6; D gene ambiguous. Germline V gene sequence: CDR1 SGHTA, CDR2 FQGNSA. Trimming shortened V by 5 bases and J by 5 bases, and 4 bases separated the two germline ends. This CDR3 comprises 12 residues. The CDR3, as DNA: TGTGCCAGCAGCGTAAATAATTCACCCCTCCACTTT. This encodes CASSVNNSPLHF. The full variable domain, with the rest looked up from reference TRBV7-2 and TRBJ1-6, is GAGVSQSPSNKVTEKGKDVELRCDPISGHTALYWYRQSLGQGLEFLIYFQGNSAPDKSGLPSDRFSAERTGGSVSTLTIQRTQQEDSAVYLCASSVNNSPLHFGNGTRLTVT.

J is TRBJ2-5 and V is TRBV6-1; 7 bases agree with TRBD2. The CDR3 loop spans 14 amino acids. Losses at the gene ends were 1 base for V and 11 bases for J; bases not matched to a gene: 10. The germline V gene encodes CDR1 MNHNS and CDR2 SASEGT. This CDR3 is CASSEVWGGNGQYF. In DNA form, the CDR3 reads TGTGCCAGCAGTGAAGTATGGGGGGGAAATGGACAGTACTTC.

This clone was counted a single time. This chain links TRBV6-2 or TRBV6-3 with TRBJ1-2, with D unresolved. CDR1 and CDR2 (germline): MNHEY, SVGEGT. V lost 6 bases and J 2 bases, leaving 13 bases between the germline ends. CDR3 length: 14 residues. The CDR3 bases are TGTGCCAGCAGCCGCAGTGGAGGGAACTATGGCTACACCTTC. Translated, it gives CASSRSGGNYGYTF.

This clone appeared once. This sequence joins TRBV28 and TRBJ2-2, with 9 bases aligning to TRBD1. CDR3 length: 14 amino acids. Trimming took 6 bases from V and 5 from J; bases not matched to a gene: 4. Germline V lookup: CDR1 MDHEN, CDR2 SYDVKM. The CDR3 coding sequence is TGTGCCAGCAGAACAGGGGGCGTAACCGGGGAGCTGTTTTTT. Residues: CASRTGGVTGELFF.

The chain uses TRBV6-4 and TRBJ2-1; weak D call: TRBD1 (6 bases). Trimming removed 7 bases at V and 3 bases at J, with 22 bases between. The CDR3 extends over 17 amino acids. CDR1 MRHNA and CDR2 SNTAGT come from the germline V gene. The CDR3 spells CASITGSVILDYNEQFF. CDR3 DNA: TGTGCCAGCATTACAGGGTCGGTAATCCTAGACTACAATGAGCAGTTCTTC.

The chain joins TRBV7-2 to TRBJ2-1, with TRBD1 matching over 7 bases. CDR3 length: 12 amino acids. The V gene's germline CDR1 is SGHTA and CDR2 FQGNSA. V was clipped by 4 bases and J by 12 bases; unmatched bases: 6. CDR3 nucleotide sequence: TGTGCCAGCAGCTGGAAAGGGGGCGCGCAGTTCTTC. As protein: CASSWKGGAQFF.

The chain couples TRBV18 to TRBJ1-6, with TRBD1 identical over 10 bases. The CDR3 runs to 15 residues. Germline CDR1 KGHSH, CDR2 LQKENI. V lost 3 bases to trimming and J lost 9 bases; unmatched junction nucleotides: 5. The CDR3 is CASSPGTGETSPLHF. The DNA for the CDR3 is TGTGCCAGCTCACCTGGGACAGGGGAGACTTCACCCCTCCACTTT. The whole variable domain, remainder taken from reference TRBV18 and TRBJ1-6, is NAGVMQNPRHLVRRRGQEARLRCSPMKGHSHVYWYRQLPEEGLKFMVYLQKENIIDESGMPKERFSAEFPKEGPSILRIQQVVRGDSAAYFCASSPGTGETSPLHFGNGTRLTVT.

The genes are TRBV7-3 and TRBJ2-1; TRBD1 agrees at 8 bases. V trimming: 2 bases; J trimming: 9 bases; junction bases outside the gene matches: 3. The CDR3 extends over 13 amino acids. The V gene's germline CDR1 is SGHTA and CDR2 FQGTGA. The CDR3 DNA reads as TGTGCCAGCAGCTTACAGGGGGCATCTGAGCAGTTCTTC. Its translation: CASSLQGASEQFF.

As DNA, the CDR3 is TGTGCCACCAGTGACCCACTAGCGGGGATGCATACGCAGTATTTT. Its protein product is CATSDPLAGMHTQYF. The chain combines TRBV24-1 with TRBJ2-3, with 10 bases matching TRBD2. The V segment lost 4 bases and the J segment 7 bases; nucleotides outside the gene matches: 7. Germline CDR1 KGHDR, CDR2 SFDVKD. CDR3 length equals 15 residues.

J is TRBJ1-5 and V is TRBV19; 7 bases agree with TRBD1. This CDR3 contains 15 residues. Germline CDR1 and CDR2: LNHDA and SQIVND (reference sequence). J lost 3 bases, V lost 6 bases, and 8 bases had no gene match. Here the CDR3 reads CASRNGQVINQPQHF. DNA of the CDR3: TGTGCCAGTAGAAACGGACAGGTTATCAATCAGCCCCAGCATTTT.

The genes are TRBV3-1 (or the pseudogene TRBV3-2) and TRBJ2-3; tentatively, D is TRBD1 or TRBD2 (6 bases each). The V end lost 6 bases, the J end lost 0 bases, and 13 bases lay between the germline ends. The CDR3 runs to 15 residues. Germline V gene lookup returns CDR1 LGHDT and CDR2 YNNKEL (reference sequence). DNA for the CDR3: TGTGCCAGCAGACGTACAGGGAGGAGCACAGATACGCAGTATTTT. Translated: CASRRTGRSTDTQYF.

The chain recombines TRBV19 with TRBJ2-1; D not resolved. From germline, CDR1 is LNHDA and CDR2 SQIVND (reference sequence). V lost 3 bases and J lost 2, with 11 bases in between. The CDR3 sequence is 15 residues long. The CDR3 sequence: CASSMAQPPYNEQFF. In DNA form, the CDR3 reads TGTGCCAGTAGTATGGCACAGCCTCCCTACAATGAGCAGTTCTTC.

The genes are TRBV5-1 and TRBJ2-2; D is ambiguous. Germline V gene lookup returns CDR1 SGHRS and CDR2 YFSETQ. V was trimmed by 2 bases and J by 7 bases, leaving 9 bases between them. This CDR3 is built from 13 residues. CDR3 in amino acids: CASSFGGGGELFF. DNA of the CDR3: TGCGCCAGCAGCTTCGGCGGTGGCGGGGAGCTGTTTTTT.

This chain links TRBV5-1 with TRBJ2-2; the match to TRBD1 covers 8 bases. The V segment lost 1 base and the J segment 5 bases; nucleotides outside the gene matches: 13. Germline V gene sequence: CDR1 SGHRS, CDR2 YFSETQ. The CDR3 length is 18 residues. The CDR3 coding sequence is TGCGCCAGCAGCTTGCTCCCCATTCAGGGGGCGGAAACCGGGGAGCTGTTTTTT. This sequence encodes CASSLLPIQGAETGELFF.